The sequence of this T cell receptor (beta chain) was determined in a study of PD-1 blockade in classical Hodgkin lymphoma. Regarding the study as a whole: When set against healthy donors, newly diagnosed patients were reported to show lower baseline TCR diversity.

After autologous stem cell transplantation all patients relapsed, and prior brentuximab vedotin exposure differed between cohorts. The table came from immunoSEQ multiplex PCR; TCRdb's copy has only in-frame clones and leaves some out. Here the sample spans over 20,000 clones, around 67% being singletons. Note on this clone: Its antigen remains unknown.

The trim removed 3 bases at V and 5 bases at J, leaving 11 bases unmatched. The CDR3 covers 16 residues. The germline V gene encodes CDR1 ENHRY and CDR2 SYGVKD. J is TRBJ2-5 and V is TRBV10-3; TRBD1 matches at 8 bases. This TCR came from a human donor with classical Hodgkin lymphoma. This sample comprised peripheral blood mononuclear cells (PBMCs), obtained before the second cycle of nivolumab. Written as DNA, the CDR3 is TGTGCCATCAGTGATTCCGCGGCAGGGGGCCGGGAGACCCAGTACTTC. Translating gives CAISDSAAGGRETQYF.